A selection of T cell receptor beta chains follows, all from one sample in a study of blood T cells in healthy people across ages. TCRdb re-analysed the 5' RACE reads in MiXCR, keeping a single row per CDR3 protein. The sample lists roughly 1,000,000 distinct CDR3 sequences; 20% to 25% were seen once. These records were also assigned to another study, of T cells of mothers and their children.

The sample comprised blood. The receptors here all came from a girl aged 2-10 years in good health. CDR3s include the opening cysteine and the closing phenylalanine or tryptophan. The D gene is left open where the match is weak. Not all rows give a size; the values are once, few, many and, for expanded clones, a class.

j_call: TRBJ2-1
clone_size: .
d_call: TRBD2
v_call: TRBV6-6
cdr3_aa: CASSYIAAGGLSEQFF
cdr3_nt: TGTGCCAGCAGTTACATCGCAGCGGGGGGGCTAAGTGAGCAGTTCTTC

j_call: TRBJ1-1
clone_size: few
d_call: .
v_call: TRBV28
cdr3_aa: CASRRVGATEAFF
cdr3_nt: TGTGCCAGCAGGCGAGTGGGAGCCACTGAAGCTTTCTTT

j_call: TRBJ2-5
clone_size: .
d_call: .
v_call: TRBV4-1
cdr3_aa: CASSQGASGGQSRQYF
cdr3_nt: TGCGCCAGCAGCCAAGGGGCATCCGGGGGGCAAAGCAGGCAGTACTTC

j_call: TRBJ1-2
clone_size: .
d_call: .
v_call: TRBV7-3
cdr3_aa: CASSLKSPQVRRGYTF
cdr3_nt: TGTGCCAGCAGCTTAAAATCCCCCCAGGTCCGGAGGGGCTACACCTTC

j_call: TRBJ2-7
clone_size: many
d_call: TRBD1
v_call: TRBV4-2
cdr3_aa: CASSPGQGAYEQYF
cdr3_nt: TGTGCCAGCAGCCCGGGACAGGGGGCCTACGAGCAGTACTTC

j_call: TRBJ2-2
clone_size: .
d_call: .
v_call: TRBV7-9
cdr3_aa: CASSLDGPYTGELFF
cdr3_nt: TGTGCCAGCAGCTTAGACGGACCTTACACCGGGGAGCTGTTTTTT

j_call: TRBJ2-5
clone_size: .
d_call: TRBD2
v_call: TRBV9
cdr3_aa: CASSAGGSGGETQYF
cdr3_nt: TGTGCCAGCAGCGCCGGGGGGTCTGGAGGGGAGACCCAGTACTTC

j_call: TRBJ2-5
clone_size: many
d_call: TRBD2
v_call: TRBV4-2
cdr3_aa: CASSLTGLAGGETQYF
cdr3_nt: TGTGCCAGCAGCCTCACGGGACTAGCCGGGGGGGAGACCCAGTACTTC

j_call: TRBJ1-1
clone_size: .
d_call: .
v_call: TRBV27
cdr3_aa: CASGVLDRMKPDTEAFF
cdr3_nt: TGTGCCAGCGGAGTCTTGGACAGAATGAAACCTGACACTGAAGCTTTCTTT

j_call: TRBJ2-7
clone_size: .
d_call: TRBD1
v_call: TRBV7-3
cdr3_aa: CASGSGTASHEQYF
cdr3_nt: TGTGCCAGCGGCAGTGGGACAGCTTCTCACGAGCAGTACTTC

j_call: TRBJ2-3
clone_size: .
d_call: TRBD2
v_call: TRBV7-9
cdr3_aa: CASSRGLATDTQYF
cdr3_nt: TGTGCCAGCAGTAGAGGACTAGCAACAGATACGCAGTATTTT

j_call: TRBJ1-5
clone_size: few
d_call: TRBD1
v_call: TRBV11-2
cdr3_aa: CASSRTGVQPQHF
cdr3_nt: TGTGCCAGCAGTCGGACAGGGGTTCAGCCCCAGCATTTT

j_call: TRBJ2-1
clone_size: .
d_call: TRBD1
v_call: TRBV2
cdr3_aa: CASRQDRVEDEQFF
cdr3_nt: TGTGCCAGCAGACAGGACAGGGTAGAAGATGAGCAGTTCTTC

j_call: TRBJ2-1
clone_size: .
d_call: .
v_call: TRBV28
cdr3_aa: CAGSQNNEQFF
cdr3_nt: TGTGCCGGCAGCCAAAACAATGAGCAGTTCTTC

j_call: TRBJ2-7
clone_size: .
d_call: .
v_call: TRBV4-1
cdr3_aa: CASSASVNSYEQYF
cdr3_nt: TGCGCCAGCAGCGCTAGCGTCAACTCCTACGAGCAGTACTTC

j_call: TRBJ1-2
clone_size: .
d_call: .
v_call: TRBV28
cdr3_aa: CASRDRGSYDYTF
cdr3_nt: TGTGCCAGCAGAGACCGGGGAAGCTATGACTACACCTTC

j_call: TRBJ1-1
clone_size: .
d_call: .
v_call: TRBV7-9
cdr3_aa: CASSLGDGNEAFF
cdr3_nt: TGTGCCAGCAGCTTAGGAGACGGTAATGAAGCTTTCTTT

j_call: TRBJ1-3
clone_size: .
d_call: .
v_call: TRBV3-1
cdr3_aa: CASSQDPSDTIYF
cdr3_nt: TGTGCCAGCAGCCAAGATCCTTCCGACACCATATATTTT

j_call: TRBJ2-7
clone_size: few
d_call: .
v_call: TRBV28
cdr3_aa: CASSLQWDTDYEQYF
cdr3_nt: TGTGCCAGCAGTTTACAGTGGGACACGGACTACGAGCAGTACTTC

j_call: TRBJ2-7
clone_size: .
d_call: .
v_call: TRBV7-2
cdr3_aa: CASSIRTAYEQYF
cdr3_nt: TGTGCCAGCAGCATCAGGACAGCTTACGAGCAGTACTTC

j_call: TRBJ1-1
clone_size: .
d_call: .
v_call: TRBV25-1
cdr3_aa: CASSETLGVGTEAFF
cdr3_nt: TGTGCCAGCAGTGAAACTTTGGGGGTTGGGACTGAAGCTTTCTTT

j_call: TRBJ1-2
clone_size: .
d_call: .
v_call: TRBV29-1
cdr3_aa: CSVEDGWGGYGYTF
cdr3_nt: TGCAGCGTTGAAGATGGTTGGGGCGGCTATGGCTACACCTTC

j_call: TRBJ2-2
clone_size: few
d_call: TRBD1
v_call: TRBV7-8
cdr3_aa: CASSPKQGQLDTGELFF
cdr3_nt: TGTGCCAGCAGCCCCAAACAGGGACAGTTGGACACCGGGGAGCTGTTTTTT

j_call: TRBJ2-5
clone_size: .
d_call: .
v_call: TRBV27
cdr3_aa: CASSSAPGHGTQYF
cdr3_nt: TGTGCCAGCAGTTCAGCCCCGGGACATGGGACCCAGTACTTC

j_call: TRBJ1-6
clone_size: few
d_call: .
v_call: TRBV6-2/TRBV6-3
cdr3_aa: CASTQAATLHF
cdr3_nt: TGTGCCAGCACCCAGGCCGCCACCCTCCACTTT

j_call: TRBJ1-6
clone_size: few
d_call: .
v_call: TRBV20-1
cdr3_aa: CSATPGRDSTLHF
cdr3_nt: TGCAGTGCTACTCCGGGACGAGATTCCACCCTCCACTTT

j_call: TRBJ2-7
clone_size: .
d_call: TRBD1
v_call: TRBV29-1
cdr3_aa: CSASLGDRDEQYF
cdr3_nt: TGCAGCGCCTCCCTCGGGGACAGGGACGAGCAGTACTTC

j_call: TRBJ1-2
clone_size: few
d_call: .
v_call: TRBV28
cdr3_aa: CASGHPSNYGYTF
cdr3_nt: TGTGCCAGCGGCCACCCGTCTAACTATGGCTACACCTTC

j_call: TRBJ2-1
clone_size: few
d_call: TRBD1
v_call: TRBV3-1
cdr3_aa: CASSQGPGQLSPYNEQFF
cdr3_nt: TGTGCCAGCAGCCAAGGACCGGGACAGTTAAGTCCCTACAATGAGCAGTTCTTC

j_call: TRBJ2-4
clone_size: .
d_call: .
v_call: TRBV12-5
cdr3_aa: CASGLAGAKNIQYF
cdr3_nt: TGTGCTAGTGGTTTGGCCGGAGCCAAAAACATTCAGTACTTC

j_call: TRBJ1-1
clone_size: .
d_call: .
v_call: TRBV13
cdr3_aa: CASRGTPGRTEAFF
cdr3_nt: TGTGCCAGCAGGGGGACCCCAGGGAGAACTGAAGCTTTCTTT

j_call: TRBJ2-6
clone_size: few
d_call: .
v_call: TRBV11-2
cdr3_aa: CASSGPVGPGANVLTF
cdr3_nt: TGTGCCAGCAGCGGACCAGTGGGGCCTGGGGCCAACGTCCTGACTTTC

j_call: TRBJ2-1
clone_size: few
d_call: TRBD2
v_call: TRBV4-1
cdr3_aa: CASSPSGRGGSSYNEQFF
cdr3_nt: TGCGCCAGCAGTCCTAGCGGGAGGGGGGGCAGCTCCTACAATGAGCAGTTCTTC

j_call: TRBJ1-4
clone_size: .
d_call: .
v_call: TRBV29-1
cdr3_aa: CSEPPTNEKLFF
cdr3_nt: TGCAGCGAACCGCCAACTAATGAAAAACTGTTTTTT

j_call: TRBJ2-4
clone_size: .
d_call: .
v_call: TRBV3-1
cdr3_aa: CASSQDWAEAKNIQYF
cdr3_nt: TGTGCCAGCAGCCAAGATTGGGCTGAGGCCAAAAACATTCAGTACTTC

j_call: TRBJ1-3
clone_size: few
d_call: .
v_call: TRBV6-1
cdr3_aa: CASIWDTIYF
cdr3_nt: TGTGCCAGCATCTGGGACACCATATATTTT

j_call: TRBJ2-3
clone_size: few
d_call: .
v_call: TRBV15
cdr3_aa: CATSRAPPQAFADTQYF
cdr3_nt: TGTGCCACCAGCAGAGCGCCCCCTCAAGCATTCGCAGATACGCAGTATTTT

j_call: TRBJ2-7
clone_size: .
d_call: TRBD1
v_call: TRBV6-6
cdr3_aa: CASSWVGGRSNEQYF
cdr3_nt: TGTGCCAGCAGTTGGGTAGGGGGCCGTTCTAACGAGCAGTACTTC

j_call: TRBJ2-1
clone_size: .
d_call: .
v_call: TRBV5-1
cdr3_aa: CASSLVPGAYNEQFF
cdr3_nt: TGCGCCAGCAGCTTGGTCCCAGGGGCCTACAATGAGCAGTTCTTC

j_call: TRBJ2-7
clone_size: many
d_call: .
v_call: TRBV4-2
cdr3_aa: CASSQDLGSYEQYF
cdr3_nt: TGTGCCAGCAGCCAAGATCTCGGCTCCTACGAGCAGTACTTC

j_call: TRBJ2-7
clone_size: few
d_call: .
v_call: TRBV12-3/TRBV12-4
cdr3_aa: CASGADLYEQYF
cdr3_nt: TGTGCCAGCGGGGCCGATCTCTACGAGCAGTACTTC

j_call: TRBJ1-6
clone_size: .
d_call: .
v_call: TRBV6-1
cdr3_aa: CASSERGTDNSPLHF
cdr3_nt: TGTGCCAGCAGTGAACGGGGGACTGATAATTCACCCCTCCACTTT

j_call: TRBJ1-2
clone_size: .
d_call: TRBD1
v_call: TRBV7-2
cdr3_aa: CASSLAPTGAGGYTF
cdr3_nt: TGTGCCAGCAGCTTAGCCCCTACAGGGGCGGGTGGCTACACCTTC

j_call: TRBJ2-7
clone_size: .
d_call: .
v_call: TRBV18
cdr3_aa: CASSLSLTRVWEQYF
cdr3_nt: TGTGCCAGCTCACTTTCATTAACCAGGGTTTGGGAGCAGTACTTC

j_call: TRBJ1-2
clone_size: few
d_call: TRBD1
v_call: TRBV3-1
cdr3_aa: CASSQVTGEEYGYTF
cdr3_nt: TGTGCCAGCAGCCAAGTAACAGGGGAAGAGTATGGCTACACCTTC

j_call: TRBJ2-2
clone_size: few
d_call: .
v_call: TRBV4-1
cdr3_aa: CASTHDGTGAFGGELFF
cdr3_nt: TGCGCCAGCACACATGATGGGACTGGAGCTTTTGGCGGGGAGCTGTTTTTT

j_call: TRBJ2-7
clone_size: .
d_call: TRBD2
v_call: TRBV20-1
cdr3_aa: CSAQSSGTRPYEQYF
cdr3_nt: TGCAGTGCTCAGTCCAGCGGGACCAGACCCTACGAGCAGTACTTC

j_call: TRBJ2-5
clone_size: .
d_call: TRBD1
v_call: TRBV12-3/TRBV12-4
cdr3_aa: CASSLRQGAALQETQYF
cdr3_nt: TGTGCCAGCAGTTTAAGACAGGGGGCCGCGCTTCAAGAGACCCAGTACTTC

j_call: TRBJ2-5
clone_size: few
d_call: TRBD2
v_call: TRBV2
cdr3_aa: CASNDLAGWQETQYF
cdr3_nt: TGTGCCAGCAACGATCTAGCGGGATGGCAAGAGACCCAGTACTTC

j_call: TRBJ1-2
clone_size: .
d_call: .
v_call: TRBV12-3/TRBV12-4
cdr3_aa: CASRPTSSYGYTF
cdr3_nt: TGTGCCAGCCGGCCAACGAGTTCCTATGGCTACACCTTC

j_call: TRBJ2-1
clone_size: .
d_call: TRBD2
v_call: TRBV27
cdr3_aa: CASSIGLAGWSYNEQFF
cdr3_nt: TGTGCCAGCAGTATAGGACTAGCGGGGTGGTCCTACAATGAGCAGTTCTTC

j_call: TRBJ1-2
clone_size: .
d_call: .
v_call: TRBV27
cdr3_aa: CASSLSGGDYTF
cdr3_nt: TGTGCCAGCAGTTTATCGGGGGGGGACTACACCTTC

j_call: TRBJ2-5
clone_size: .
d_call: .
v_call: TRBV5-1
cdr3_aa: CASSLGGGTTQYF
cdr3_nt: TGCGCCAGCAGCTTGGGTGGAGGAACGACCCAGTACTTC

j_call: TRBJ2-7
clone_size: few
d_call: TRBD2
v_call: TRBV7-2
cdr3_aa: CASSSPSGSSYEQYF
cdr3_nt: TGTGCCAGCAGCTCACCTAGCGGGAGCTCCTACGAGCAGTACTTC

j_call: TRBJ2-7
clone_size: few
d_call: .
v_call: TRBV28
cdr3_aa: CASSLPRQANLEYF
cdr3_nt: TGTGCCAGCAGTTTACCTAGACAGGCTAACCTTGAGTACTTC

j_call: TRBJ1-4
clone_size: .
d_call: TRBD1
v_call: TRBV5-1
cdr3_aa: CASSRTRRTGENEKLFF
cdr3_nt: TGCGCCAGCAGCCGTACGCGAAGGACAGGAGAAAATGAAAAACTGTTTTTT

j_call: TRBJ2-1
clone_size: few
d_call: TRBD2
v_call: TRBV2
cdr3_aa: CASGASGVGNEQFF
cdr3_nt: TGTGCCAGCGGGGCCAGCGGGGTGGGGAATGAGCAGTTCTTC

j_call: TRBJ2-3
clone_size: few
d_call: TRBD2
v_call: TRBV6-2/TRBV6-3
cdr3_aa: CAGSTGGDTQYF
cdr3_nt: TGTGCCGGCAGTACGGGGGGGGATACGCAGTATTTT

j_call: TRBJ2-1
clone_size: many
d_call: TRBD2
v_call: TRBV12-3/TRBV12-4
cdr3_aa: CASGASGHQYNEQFF
cdr3_nt: TGTGCCAGCGGTGCTAGCGGCCACCAGTACAATGAGCAGTTCTTC

j_call: TRBJ1-5
clone_size: .
d_call: .
v_call: TRBV24-1
cdr3_aa: CATSGGRFNQPQHF
cdr3_nt: TGTGCCACCAGTGGAGGACGGTTCAATCAGCCCCAGCATTTT